The rows below give T cell receptor beta chains drawn from one sample of a study of blood T cell repertoires in COVID-19. The assay was immunoSEQ multiplex PCR, and TCRdb's table has in-frame clones only and misses some. The table has 180,000 or so clones, under 90% seen once. The specimen was peripheral blood. All receptors come from a woman in her seventies with COVID-19, enrolled during active disease. CDR3s include the opening cysteine and the closing phenylalanine or tryptophan. A D gene is named only where the DNA matches it firmly. Part of the rows lack a size; the others show once, few, many or a class for expanded clones.

v_call	clone_size	d_call	j_call	cdr3_aa	cdr3_nt
TRBV4-2	NA	TRBD1	TRBJ1-6	CASSQGSGQGASSPLHF	TGTGCCAGCAGCCAAGGATCAGGGCAGGGGGCGTCTTCACCCCTCCACTTT
TRBV4-1	NA	NA	TRBJ2-2	CASSLQGSTGELFF	TGCGCCAGCAGCCTACAGGGAAGCACCGGGGAGCTGTTTTTT
TRBV6-6	NA	NA	TRBJ1-4	CASSTWTVNEKLFF	TGTGCCAGCAGCACCTGGACAGTTAATGAAAAACTGTTTTTT
TRBV3-1/TRBV3-2	NA	NA	TRBJ1-4	CASSRNMKPEKLFF	TGTGCCAGCAGCCGTAACATGAAACCTGAAAAACTGTTTTTT
TRBV9	NA	NA	TRBJ2-1	CASSPFGGVSSYNEQFF	TGTGCCAGCAGCCCCTTCGGAGGGGTGAGCTCCTACAATGAGCAGTTCTTC
TRBV5-6	once	TRBD1	TRBJ1-1	CASRSGGTAEAFF	TGTGCCAGCAGGTCAGGGGGTACGGCTGAAGCTTTCTTT
TRBV3-1/TRBV3-2	NA	NA	TRBJ2-7	CASSHLSPHEQYF	TGTGCCAGCAGCCATCTGAGTCCCCACGAGCAGTACTTC
TRBV6-5	NA	TRBD1	TRBJ1-2	CASSRTGANYGYTF	TGTGCCAGCAGTCGGACAGGGGCGAACTATGGCTACACCTTC
TRBV19	NA	NA	TRBJ1-1	CATYGRQGRWTEAFF	TGTGCCACCTATGGGCGTCAGGGGCGATGGACTGAAGCTTTCTTT
TRBV6-5	NA	TRBD1	TRBJ1-1	CASRLPGQGTFF	TGTGCCAGCAGACTACCGGGACAGGGAACTTTCTTT
TRBV19	NA	NA	TRBJ2-2	CASSIVRDSRLFF	TGTGCCAGTAGTATAGTAAGAGACAGTCGGCTGTTTTTT
TRBV7-8	NA	NA	TRBJ1-5	CASSPRRQTSNQPQHF	TGTGCCAGCAGCCCCCGCAGACAAACAAGCAATCAGCCCCAGCATTTT
TRBV7-8	NA	TRBD1	TRBJ1-2	CASTPGGSYGYTF	TGTGCCAGCACCCCAGGGGGGTCGTATGGCTACACCTTC